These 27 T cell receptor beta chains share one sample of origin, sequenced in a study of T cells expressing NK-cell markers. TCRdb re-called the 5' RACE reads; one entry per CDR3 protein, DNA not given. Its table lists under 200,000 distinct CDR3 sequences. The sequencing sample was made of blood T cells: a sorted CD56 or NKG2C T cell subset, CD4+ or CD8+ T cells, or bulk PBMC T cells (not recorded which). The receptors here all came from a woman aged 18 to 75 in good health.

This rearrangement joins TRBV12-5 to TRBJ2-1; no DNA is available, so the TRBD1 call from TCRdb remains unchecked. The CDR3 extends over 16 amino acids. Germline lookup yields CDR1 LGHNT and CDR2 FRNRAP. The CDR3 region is CASGPGAGNPYNEQFF.

The CDR3 protein is CASSLVGQGKETQYF. The V and J genes are TRBV7-2 and TRBJ2-5; the TCRdb call, TRBD1, lacks DNA for checking. This CDR3 has 15 amino acids. The germline gives CDR1 SGHTA, CDR2 FQGNSA.

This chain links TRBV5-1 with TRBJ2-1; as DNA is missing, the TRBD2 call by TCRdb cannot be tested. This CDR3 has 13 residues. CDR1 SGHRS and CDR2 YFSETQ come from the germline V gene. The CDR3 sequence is CASSTRSGNEQFF.

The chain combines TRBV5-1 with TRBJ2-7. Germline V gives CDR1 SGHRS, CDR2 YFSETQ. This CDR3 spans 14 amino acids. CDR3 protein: CASSLGTHSYEQYF. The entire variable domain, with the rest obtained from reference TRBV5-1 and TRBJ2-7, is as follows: KAGVTQTPRYLIKTRGQQVTLSCSPISGHRSVSWYQQTPGQGLQFLFEYFSETQRNKGNFPGRFSGRQFSNSRSEMNVSTLELGDSALYLCASSLGTHSYEQYFGPGTRLTVT.

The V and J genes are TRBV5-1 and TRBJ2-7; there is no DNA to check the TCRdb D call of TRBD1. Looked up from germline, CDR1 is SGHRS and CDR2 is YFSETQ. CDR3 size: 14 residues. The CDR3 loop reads CASRRTGYPSEQYF.

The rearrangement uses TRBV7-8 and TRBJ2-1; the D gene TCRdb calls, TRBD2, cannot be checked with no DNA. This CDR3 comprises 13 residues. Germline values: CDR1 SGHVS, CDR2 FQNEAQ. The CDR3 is CASSFTSSNEQFF.

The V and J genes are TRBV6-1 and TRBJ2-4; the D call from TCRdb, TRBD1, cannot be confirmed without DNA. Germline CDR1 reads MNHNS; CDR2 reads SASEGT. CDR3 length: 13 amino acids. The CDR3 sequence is CATKRESGGLLYF.

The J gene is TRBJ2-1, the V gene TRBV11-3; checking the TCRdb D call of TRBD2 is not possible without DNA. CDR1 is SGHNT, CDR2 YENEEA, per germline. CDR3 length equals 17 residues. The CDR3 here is CASSLRAGTSGSDEQFF.

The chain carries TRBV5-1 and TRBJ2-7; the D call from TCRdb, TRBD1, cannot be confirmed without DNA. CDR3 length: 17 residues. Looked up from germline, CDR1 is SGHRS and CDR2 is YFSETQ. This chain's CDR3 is CASSTRTGTGSSYEQYF.

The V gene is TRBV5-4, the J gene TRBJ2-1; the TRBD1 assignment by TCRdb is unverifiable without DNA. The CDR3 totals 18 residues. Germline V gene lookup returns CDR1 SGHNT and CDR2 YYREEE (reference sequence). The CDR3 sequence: CASSFSRTGESSYNEQFF.

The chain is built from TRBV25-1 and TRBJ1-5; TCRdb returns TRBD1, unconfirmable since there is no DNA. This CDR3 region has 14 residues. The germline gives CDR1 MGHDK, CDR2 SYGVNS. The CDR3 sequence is CASRQTGDNQPQHF.

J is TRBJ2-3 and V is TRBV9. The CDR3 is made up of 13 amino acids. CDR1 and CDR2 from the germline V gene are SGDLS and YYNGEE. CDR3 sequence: CASSVVQPDTQYF.

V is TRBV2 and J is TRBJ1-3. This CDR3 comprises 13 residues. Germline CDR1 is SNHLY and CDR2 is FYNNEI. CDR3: CATNRDLGNTIYF.

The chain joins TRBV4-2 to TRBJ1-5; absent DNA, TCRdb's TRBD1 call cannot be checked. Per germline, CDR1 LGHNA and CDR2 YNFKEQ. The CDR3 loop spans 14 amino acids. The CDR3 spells CASSQGGQVEPQHF.

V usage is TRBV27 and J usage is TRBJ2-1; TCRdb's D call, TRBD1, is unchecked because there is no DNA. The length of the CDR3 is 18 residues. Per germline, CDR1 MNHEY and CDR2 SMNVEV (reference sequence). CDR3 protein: CASSEFRRGGGPYNEQFF.

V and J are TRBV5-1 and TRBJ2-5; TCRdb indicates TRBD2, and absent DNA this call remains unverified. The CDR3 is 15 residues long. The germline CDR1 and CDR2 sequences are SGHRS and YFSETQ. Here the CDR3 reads CASRPTSGGQETQYF.

CDR3 protein: CASSFLVGSPLHF. V usage is TRBV12-3 or TRBV12-4 and J usage is TRBJ1-6. The CDR3 spans 13 residues.

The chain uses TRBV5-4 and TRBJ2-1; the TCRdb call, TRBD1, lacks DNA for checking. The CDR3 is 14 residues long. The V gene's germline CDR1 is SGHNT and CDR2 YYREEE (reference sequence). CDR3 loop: CASSPGGRYNEQFF.

CDR3: CASSLGPTGTSGGKLYNEQFF. The chain has TRBV5-1 and TRBJ2-1; TCRdb designates TRBD2, a call that cannot be tested without DNA. CDR3 length: 21 residues. The germline CDR1 and CDR2 sequences are SGHRS and YFSETQ.

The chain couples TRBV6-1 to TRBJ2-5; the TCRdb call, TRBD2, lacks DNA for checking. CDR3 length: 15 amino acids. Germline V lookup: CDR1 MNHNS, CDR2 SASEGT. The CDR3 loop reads CASSEGASGQETQYF.

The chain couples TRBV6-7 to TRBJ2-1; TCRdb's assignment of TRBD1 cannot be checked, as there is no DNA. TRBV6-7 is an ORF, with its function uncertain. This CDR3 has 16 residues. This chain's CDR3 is CASSPLPDRGNNEQFF.

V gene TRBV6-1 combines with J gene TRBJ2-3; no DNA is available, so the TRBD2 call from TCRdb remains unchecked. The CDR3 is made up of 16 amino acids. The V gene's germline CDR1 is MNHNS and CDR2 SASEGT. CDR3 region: CASRSGLAAVRDTQYF.

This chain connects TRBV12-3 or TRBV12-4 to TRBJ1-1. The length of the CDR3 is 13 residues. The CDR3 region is CASRRTEATEAFF.

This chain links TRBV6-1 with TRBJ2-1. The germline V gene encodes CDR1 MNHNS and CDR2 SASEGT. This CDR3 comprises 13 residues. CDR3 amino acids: CASSPGSMSEQFF.

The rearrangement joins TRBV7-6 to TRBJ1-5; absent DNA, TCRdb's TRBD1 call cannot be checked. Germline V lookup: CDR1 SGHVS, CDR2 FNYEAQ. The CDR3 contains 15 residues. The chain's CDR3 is CASSLDTGAGQPQHF.

CDR3 protein: CASSPPAANYEQYF. This rearrangement joins TRBV2 to TRBJ2-7; absent DNA, TCRdb's TRBD1 call cannot be checked. Germline V gene lookup returns CDR1 SNHLY and CDR2 FYNNEI. This CDR3 is 14 amino acids long.

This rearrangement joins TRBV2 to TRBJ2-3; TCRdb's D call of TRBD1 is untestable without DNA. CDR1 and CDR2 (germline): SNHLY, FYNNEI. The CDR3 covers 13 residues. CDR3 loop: CASSPGERDTQYF. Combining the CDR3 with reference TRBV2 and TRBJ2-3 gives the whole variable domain EPEVTQTPSHQVTQMGQEVILRCVPISNHLYFYWYRQILGQKVEFLVSFYNNEISEKSEIFDDQFSVERPDGSNFTLKIRSTKLEDSAMYFCASSPGERDTQYFGPGTRLTVL.